The clone carrying this T cell receptor beta chain was detected ten times or more. Its cognate antigen is unknown. The blood specimen was taken at initial hyperthyroidism diagnosis, before any ophthalmopathy symptoms. The source of the sample is a study of T cells in Graves' hyperthyroidism and ophthalmopathy. Study as a whole: Peripheral blood collection took place at initial diagnosis, before any treatment.

Study-wide findings and caveats: The model's output predicted ophthalmopathy at a median of 6.5 months prior to onset. Blood also held most thyroid clonotypes expanded beyond 0.001.

The investigators amplified TCR beta CDR3 regions from RNA transcripts. A set of HTBI primers served as the primers for a first-round RT-PCR of the TCR CDR3. Each CDR3 protein gets one entry after TCRdb re-called the multiplex PCR reads with MiXCR. The repertoire has about 280,000 distinct CDR3 sequences, 25% of them found once; the top ten carry about 25%. There are 13 residues in the CDR3. Germline V gene lookup returns CDR1 SGHKS and CDR2 YYEKEE (reference sequence). With 4 bases removed from V and 1 base from J, the gap between germline ends came to 8 bases. This chain links TRBV5-5 with TRBJ2-5; possibly TRBD1 for D (5 bases). This receptor was obtained from a middle-aged man with Graves' hyperthyroidism that later progressed to Graves' ophthalmopathy. The source material was blood. CDR3 in DNA: TGTGCCAGCAGCGACAGAATCCAAGAGACCCAGTACTTC. Translated, it gives CASSDRIQETQYF.